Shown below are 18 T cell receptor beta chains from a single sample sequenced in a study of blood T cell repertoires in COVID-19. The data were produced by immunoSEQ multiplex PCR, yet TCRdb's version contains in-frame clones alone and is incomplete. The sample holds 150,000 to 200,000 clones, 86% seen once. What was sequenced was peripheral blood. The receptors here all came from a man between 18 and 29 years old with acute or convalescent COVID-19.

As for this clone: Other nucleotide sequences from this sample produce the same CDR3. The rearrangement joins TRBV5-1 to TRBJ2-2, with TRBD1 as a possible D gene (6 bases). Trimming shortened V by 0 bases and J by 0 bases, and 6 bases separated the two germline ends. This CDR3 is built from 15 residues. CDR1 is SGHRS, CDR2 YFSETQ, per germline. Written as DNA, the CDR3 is TGCGCCAGCAGCTTGGACAGGGCGAACACCGGGGAGCTGTTTTTT. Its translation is CASSLDRANTGELFF. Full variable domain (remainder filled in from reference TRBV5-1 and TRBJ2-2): KAGVTQTPRYLIKTRGQQVTLSCSPISGHRSVSWYQQTPGQGLQFLFEYFSETQRNKGNFPGRFSGRQFSNSRSEMNVSTLELGDSALYLCASSLDRANTGELFFGEGSRLTVL.

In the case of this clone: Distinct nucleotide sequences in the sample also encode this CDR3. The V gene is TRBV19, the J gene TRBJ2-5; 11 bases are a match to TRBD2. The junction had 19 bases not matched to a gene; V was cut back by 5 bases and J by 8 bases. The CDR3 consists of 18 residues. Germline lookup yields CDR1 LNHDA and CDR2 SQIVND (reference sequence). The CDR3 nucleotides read TGTGCCAGTAGTGCCCGCCGTACTAGCGGGGGCCGGGGAGAAACCCAGTACTTC. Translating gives CASSARRTSGGRGETQYF.

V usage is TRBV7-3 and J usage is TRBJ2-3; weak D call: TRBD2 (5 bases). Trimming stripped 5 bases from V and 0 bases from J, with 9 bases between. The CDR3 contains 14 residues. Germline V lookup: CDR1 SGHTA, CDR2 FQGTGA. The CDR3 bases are TGTGCCAGCAGCCCGGACTCTAGCACAGATACGCAGTATTTT. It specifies CASSPDSSTDTQYF.

In nucleotides, the CDR3 is TGTGCCAGCAGTTACTCCCAATTGAACACTGAAGCTTTCTTT. Its translation is CASSYSQLNTEAFF. This chain connects TRBV6-7 to TRBJ1-1, with D unclear. TRBV6-7 has ORF status, its function being uncertain. The V gene lost 0 bases and the J gene lost 0 bases, with 5 bases spanning the gap. The CDR3 totals 14 residues.

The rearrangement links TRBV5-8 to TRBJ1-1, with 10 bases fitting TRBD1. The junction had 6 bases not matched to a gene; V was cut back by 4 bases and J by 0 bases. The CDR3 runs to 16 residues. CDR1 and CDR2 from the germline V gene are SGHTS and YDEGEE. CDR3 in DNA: TGTGCCAGCAGCCCTCGGACAGGGGGAATGAACACTGAAGCTTTCTTT. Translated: CASSPRTGGMNTEAFF.

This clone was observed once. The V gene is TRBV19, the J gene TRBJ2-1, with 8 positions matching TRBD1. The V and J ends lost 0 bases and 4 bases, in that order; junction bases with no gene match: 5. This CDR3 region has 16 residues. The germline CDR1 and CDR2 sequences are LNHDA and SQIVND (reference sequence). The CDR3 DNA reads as TGTGCCAGTAGTATAGATAGTCAGGGGGCTTACAATGAGCAGTTCTTC. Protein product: CASSIDSQGAYNEQFF. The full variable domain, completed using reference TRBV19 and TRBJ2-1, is DGGITQSPKYLFRKEGQNVTLSCEQNLNHDAMYWYRQDPGQGLRLIYYSQIVNDFQKGDIAEGYSVSREKKESFPLTVTSAQKNPTAFYLCASSIDSQGAYNEQFFGPGTRLTVL.

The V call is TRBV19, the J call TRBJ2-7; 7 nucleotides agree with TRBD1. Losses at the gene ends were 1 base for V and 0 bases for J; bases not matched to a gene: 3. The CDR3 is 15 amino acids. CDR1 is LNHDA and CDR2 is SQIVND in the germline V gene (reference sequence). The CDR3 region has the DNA TGTGCCAGTAGTATAGGAGGGGGCAGCTCCTACGAGCAGTACGTC. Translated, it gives CASSIGGGSSYEQYV.

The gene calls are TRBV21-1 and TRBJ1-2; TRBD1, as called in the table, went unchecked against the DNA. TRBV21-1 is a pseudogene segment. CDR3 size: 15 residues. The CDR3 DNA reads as TGTGCCAGCAGCAAAGCTTGCTGGACAGGCTATGGCTACACCTTC. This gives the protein CASSKACWTGYGYTF.

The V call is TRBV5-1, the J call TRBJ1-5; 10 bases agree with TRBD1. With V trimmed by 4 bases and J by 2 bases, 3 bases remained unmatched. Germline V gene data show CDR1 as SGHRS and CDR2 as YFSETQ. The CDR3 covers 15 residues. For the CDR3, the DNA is TGCGCCAGCAGCGCCGGGACAGGGGGCAATCAGCCCCAGCATTTT. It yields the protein CASSAGTGGNQPQHF.

CDR3 bases: TGTGCCAGCAGCTCGAGGGAGAACTATGGCTACACCTTC. Translating gives CASSSRENYGYTF. This chain uses TRBV5-6 with TRBJ1-2; D is undetermined. The V gene's germline CDR1 is SGHDT and CDR2 YYEEEE. The V gene lost 3 bases and the J gene lost 2 bases, with 8 bases spanning the gap. This CDR3 has 13 amino acids.

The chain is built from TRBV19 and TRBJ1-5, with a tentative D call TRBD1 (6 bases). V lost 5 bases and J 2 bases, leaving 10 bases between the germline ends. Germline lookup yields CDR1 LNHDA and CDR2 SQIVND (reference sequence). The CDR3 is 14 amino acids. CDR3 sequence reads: CASSSRQGNQPQHF. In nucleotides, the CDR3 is TGTGCCAGTAGTTCGCGACAGGGCAATCAGCCCCAGCATTTT.

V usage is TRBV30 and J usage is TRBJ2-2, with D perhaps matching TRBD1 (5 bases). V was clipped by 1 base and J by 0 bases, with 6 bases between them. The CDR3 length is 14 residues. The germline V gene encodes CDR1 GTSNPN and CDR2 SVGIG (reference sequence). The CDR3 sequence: CAWSDRPNTGELFF. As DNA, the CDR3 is TGTGCCTGGAGTGACAGGCCGAACACCGGGGAGCTGTTTTTT.

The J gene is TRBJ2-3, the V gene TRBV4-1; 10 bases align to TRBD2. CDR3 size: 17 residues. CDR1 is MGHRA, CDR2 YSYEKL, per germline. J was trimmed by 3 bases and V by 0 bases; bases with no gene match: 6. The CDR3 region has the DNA TGCGCCAGCAGCCAAGATGACCAGCGGGGGGGGACAGATACGCAGTATTTT. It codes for CASSQDDQRGGTDTQYF.

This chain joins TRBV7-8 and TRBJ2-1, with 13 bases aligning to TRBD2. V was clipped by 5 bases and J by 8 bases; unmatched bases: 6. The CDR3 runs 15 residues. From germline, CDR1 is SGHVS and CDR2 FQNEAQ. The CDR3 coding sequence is TGTGCCAGCAGCAAACTAGCGGGGGGGCCTCATGAGCAGTTCTTC. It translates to CASSKLAGGPHEQFF.

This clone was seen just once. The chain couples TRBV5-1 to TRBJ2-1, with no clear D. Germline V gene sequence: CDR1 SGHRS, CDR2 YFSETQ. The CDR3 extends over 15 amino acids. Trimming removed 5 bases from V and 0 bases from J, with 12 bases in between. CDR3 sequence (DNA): TGCGCCAGCAGTTACACCTCCACCTCCTACAATGAGCAGTTCTTC. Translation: CASSYTSTSYNEQFF.

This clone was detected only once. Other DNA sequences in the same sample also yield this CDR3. This CDR3 reads CASSGQGTDTQYF. The CDR3 nucleotides are TGCGCCAGCAGCGGACAGGGCACAGATACGCAGTATTTT. The chain has TRBV5-1 and TRBJ2-3, with TRBD1 matching over 7 bases. The V gene end was trimmed by 4 bases and the J gene end by 1 base; junction bases not matched to a gene: 0. CDR1 SGHRS and CDR2 YFSETQ come from the germline V gene. The CDR3 contains 13 residues.

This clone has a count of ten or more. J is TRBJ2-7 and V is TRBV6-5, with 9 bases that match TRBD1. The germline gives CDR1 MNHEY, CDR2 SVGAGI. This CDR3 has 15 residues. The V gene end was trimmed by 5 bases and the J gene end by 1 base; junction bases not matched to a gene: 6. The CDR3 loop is CASSLLTGGSYEQYV. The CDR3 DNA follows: TGTGCCAGCAGTCTCCTGACAGGGGGATCCTACGAGCAGTACGTC.

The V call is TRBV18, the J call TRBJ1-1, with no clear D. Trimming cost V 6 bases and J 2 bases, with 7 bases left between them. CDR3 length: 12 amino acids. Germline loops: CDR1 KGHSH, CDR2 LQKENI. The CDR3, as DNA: TGTGCCAGCTCCCCAGGCAACACTGAAGCTTTCTTT. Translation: CASSPGNTEAFF.